The entry below gives a single T cell receptor (beta chain) sequence along with its context. Its antigen is currently unknown. The protocol was immunoSEQ multiplex PCR, while the TCRdb copy is restricted to in-frame clones and leaves out a portion. The sample records more than 55,000 clones, 70% to 90% being singletons. Trimming removed 1 base from V and 4 bases from J, with 7 bases in between. The CDR3 is 13 amino acids. Germline V gene sequence: CDR1 SGHNT, CDR2 YENEEA. This record comes from a study of OX40 agonist ivuxolimab in advanced cancers. Study-wide findings and caveats: Averaging showed that CD8+ T cells had more expanded clones than CD4+ did.

Here the sequenced sample was CD4+ or CD8+ T cells sorted from blood, taken in a trial of the OX40 agonist ivuxolimab. This sequence joins TRBV11-3 and TRBJ1-2, with a tentative D call TRBD1 (5 bases). The TCR sequence derives from an adult with an advanced solid tumor such as melanoma, head and neck, liver or kidney cancer. CDR3 coding DNA: TGTGCCAGCAGCTTAGCGGGGGGCTATGGCTACACCTTC. Protein: CASSLAGGYGYTF.